This TCR beta chain was found in a study of radiation and T cells in renal cell carcinoma. Sequencing used immunoSEQ multiplex PCR; TCRdb keeps in-frame clones, though not all of them. The sample consists of approximately 140,000 clones, roughly 90% of them appearing once. The V gene's germline CDR1 is SGHTA and CDR2 FQGNSA. The CDR3 sequence is 15 residues long. Trimming pared 5 bases from V and 0 bases from J, leaving 13 bases between. Time point defined: baseline pretreatment blood. The treatment here: 15 Gy SBRT to primary tumor, nephrectomy 4 weeks later. The rearrangement links TRBV7-2 to TRBJ1-2, with D possibly matching TRBD1 (6 bases). This TCR derives from a woman aged 70-85 years with renal cell carcinoma. Sequencing used blood, obtained from a patient whose treatment included radiotherapy and nephrectomy. CDR3 residues: CASSKRTVTNYGYTF. The DNA for the CDR3 is TGTGCCAGCAGCAAGCGGACAGTAACTAACTATGGCTACACCTTC.